Presented here are 20 T cell receptor beta chains from one specimen sequenced in a study of T cells in Graves' hyperthyroidism and ophthalmopathy. Amplified regions were TCR beta CDR3 sequences from RNA transcripts. Initially, a first-round RT-PCR of the TCR CDR3 employed the HTBI primer set. TCRdb fed the multiplex PCR reads into MiXCR, producing one record per CDR3 protein. The top ten hold roughly 25% of the sample, which has about 350,000 distinct CDR3 sequences, 11% to 15% seen once. The sequencing input was blood. These receptors all stem from a woman in her twenties or thirties with Graves' hyperthyroidism.

This clonotype has at least ten counts. The CDR3 here is CASSYSKQLAKNIQYF. The CDR3 DNA reads as TGTGCCAGCAGTTACTCGAAACAGCTAGCCAAAAACATTCAGTACTTC. The V gene is TRBV6-6, the J gene TRBJ2-4, with D uncertain. The CDR3 loop spans 16 amino acids. The V gene lost 0 bases and the J gene lost 0 bases, with 9 bases spanning the gap. Germline V gives CDR1 MNHNY, CDR2 SVGAGI (reference sequence).

Ten or more counts support this clonotype. The rearrangement links TRBV19 to TRBJ2-2; TRBD1 is a possible D gene (6 bases). The V end was cut by 5 bases, the J end by 5 bases, with 15 bases between. The CDR3 runs to 15 residues. CDR1 and CDR2 (germline): LNHDA, SQIVND (reference sequence). The CDR3 nucleotides are TGTGCCAGTAGTTCCCCGGGACAACGAACCGGGGAGCTGTTTTTT. This gives the protein CASSSPGQRTGELFF.

As regards this clonotype: A much more abundant neighbour one base away suggests this may be a read error. The chain joins TRBV29-1 to TRBJ2-5; possibly TRBD2 for D (7 bases). Germline CDR1 is SQVTM and CDR2 is ANQGSEA. This CDR3 spans 13 amino acids. Deletions cut 8 bases from V and 1 base from J, with 14 bases between. The CDR3 spells CSHPGGPQETQYF. The CDR3 DNA reads as TGCAGCCACCCGGGGGGCCCCCAAGAGACCCAGTACTTC.

Points on this clonotype: A read error may explain this, as a much larger clone is one base away. The chain links TRBV12-3 or TRBV12-4 to TRBJ2-1; D call uncertain. The CDR3 length is 15 residues. CDR3 sequence: CASRSYSSSYNEQLF. CDR3 bases: TGTGCCAGCAGATCCTATAGTAGCTCCTACAATGAGCAGCTCTTC.

In its sample, this clonotype was seen many times. This rearrangement joins TRBV28 to TRBJ2-7; D might be TRBD2 (6 bases). The CDR3 extends over 19 amino acids. Germline V lookup: CDR1 MDHEN, CDR2 SYDVKM. The ends were cut back, 3 bases at V and 0 bases at J, with 24 bases in the middle. CDR3 protein: CASSFAAGPPEEGSYEQYF. For the CDR3, the DNA is TGTGCCAGCAGTTTTGCAGCGGGCCCCCCGGAGGAGGGCTCCTACGAGCAGTACTTC.

This clonotype was detected many times. The chain combines TRBV28 with TRBJ1-4; no reliable D call. With 3 bases removed from V and 7 bases from J, the gap between germline ends came to 9 bases. The CDR3 loop spans 13 amino acids. Germline CDR1 MDHEN, CDR2 SYDVKM. This CDR3 reads CASSFSRVEKLFF. DNA for the CDR3: TGTGCCAGCAGTTTTTCCCGGGTTGAAAAACTGTTTTTT. Together with reference TRBV28 and TRBJ1-4, the CDR3 gives the full variable domain: DVKVTQSSRYLVKRTGEKVFLECVQDMDHENMFWYRQDPGLGLRLIYFSYDVKMKEKGDIPEGYSVSREKKERFSLILESASTNQTSMYLCASSFSRVEKLFFGSGTQLSVL.

This clonotype was seen repeatedly, ten times or more. The junction shows a germline mismatch at one end, possibly a read error. The chain links TRBV7-9 to TRBJ2-7, with D uncertain. This CDR3 comprises 11 residues. The germline V gene has CDR1 SEHNR and CDR2 FQNEAQ (reference sequence). This CDR3 reads CASSFSNEQYF. CDR3 in DNA: TGTGCCAGCAGCTTCTCCAACGAGCAGTACTTC.

This clonotype has at least ten counts. J is TRBJ1-1 and V is TRBV5-1; D unresolved. Germline CDR1 is SGHRS and CDR2 is YFSETQ. Trimming pared 0 bases from V and 2 bases from J, leaving 11 bases between. The CDR3 has 15 residues. CDR3 region: CASSLVSGTNTEAFF. CDR3 DNA sequence: TGCGCCAGCAGCTTGGTATCCGGAACTAACACTGAAGCTTTCTTT.

At least ten counts were recorded for this clonotype. J is TRBJ1-1 and V is TRBV2; D remains unclear. CDR1 SNHLY and CDR2 FYNNEI come from the germline V gene. The germline V and J ends were trimmed by 6 bases and 1 base, with 6 bases remaining between them. This CDR3 has 12 residues. The CDR3 bases are TGTGCCAGCAGCGAGGAGAACACTGAAGCTTTCTTT. This translates into CASSEENTEAFF.

Notes on this clonotype: A read error is possible here, since a much larger clone lies one base away. This chain joins TRBV28 and TRBJ1-1; a weak D match, TRBD1 (6 bases). Trimming removed 6 bases from V and 1 base from J, with 12 bases in between. This CDR3 has 14 amino acids. CDR1 and CDR2 from the germline V gene are MDHEN and SYDVKM. CDR3 sequence: CASRGGGANTEAFF. The CDR3 coding sequence is TGTGCCAGCAGGGGGGGGGGGGCGAACACTGAAGCTTTCTTT.

This clonotype has ten or more counts. This chain connects TRBV12-3 or TRBV12-4 to TRBJ1-1, with D hard to call. The CDR3 contains 15 residues. The ends were cut back, 3 bases at V and 0 bases at J, with 11 bases in the middle. DNA for the CDR3: TGTGCCAGCAGTTTGGGGAGGGCGATGAACACTGAAGCTTTCTTT. The encoded protein is CASSLGRAMNTEAFF.

The chain has TRBV12-5 and TRBJ2-7; 10 bases map to TRBD1. The CDR3 extends over 18 amino acids. V lost 1 base, J lost 1 base, and 10 bases stayed unmatched. Per the germline V gene, CDR1 is LGHNT and CDR2 is FRNRAP. The CDR3 protein is CASGLATPGQGSSYEQYF. The CDR3 nucleotides are TGTGCTAGTGGTTTGGCAACTCCGGGACAGGGGAGTTCCTACGAGCAGTACTTC.

The chain uses TRBV9 and TRBJ2-1; perhaps D is TRBD1 or TRBD2 (5 bases each). V lost 0 bases and J 3 bases, leaving 10 bases between the germline ends. Germline-derived CDR1 and CDR2 are SGDLS and YYNGEE. The CDR3 is made up of 15 amino acids. DNA for the CDR3: TGTGCCAGCAGCGTAGGTGGGGGATTCTACAATGAGCAGTTCTTC. Its translation: CASSVGGGFYNEQFF.

This clonotype was seen more than once but under ten times. The CDR3 bases are TGTGCCAGCAGTCATAGGACAGGGGGGGGCAATCAGCCCCAGCATTTT. Residues: CASSHRTGGGNQPQHF. This chain connects TRBV12-3 or TRBV12-4 to TRBJ1-5, with 10 bases identical to TRBD1. The CDR3 sequence is 16 residues long. Germline trimming cut 5 bases from V and 2 bases from J; bases unmatched to any gene: 6.

V and J are TRBV5-6 and TRBJ2-2; weak D call: TRBD2 (6 bases). CDR1 SGHDT and CDR2 YYEEEE come from the germline V gene. This CDR3 comprises 14 residues. Deletions cut 0 bases from V and 6 bases from J, with 9 bases between. DNA for the CDR3: TGTGCCAGCAGCTTGGGCAGGGACTCCGGGGAGCTGTTTTTT. This codes for CASSLGRDSGELFF.

The V and J genes are TRBV20-1 and TRBJ2-5; 10 nucleotides agree with TRBD2. V lost 0 bases to trimming and J lost 1 base; unmatched junction nucleotides: 2. CDR3 length equals 15 residues. Germline V gene data show CDR1 as DFQATT and CDR2 as SNEGSKA (reference sequence). The DNA for the CDR3 is TGCAGTGCTAGAGACTTAGCGGGAGGCCAAGAGACCCAGTACTTC. Encoded protein: CSARDLAGGQETQYF.

Concerning this clonotype: A much larger clone lies one base from this, so it may be a read error. The V and J genes are TRBV9 and TRBJ2-3; TRBD2 agrees at 11 bases. The germline V gene has CDR1 SGDLS and CDR2 YYNGEE. The CDR3 spans 14 residues. The junction had 1 base not matched to a gene; V was cut back by 3 bases and J by 4 bases. CDR3 amino acids: CASSGLAGSDTQYF. The CDR3 region has the DNA TGTGCCAGCAGCGGACTAGCGGGATCAGATACGCAGTATTTT.

This clonotype was detected many times. The V and J genes are TRBV7-9 and TRBJ2-7; D might be TRBD1 (6 bases). Trimming shortened V by 4 bases and J by 0 bases, and 7 bases separated the two germline ends. The germline V gene encodes CDR1 SEHNR and CDR2 FQNEAQ (reference sequence). The CDR3 contains 13 residues. DNA for the CDR3: TGTGCCAGCAGCTCGGACAGCTCCTACGAGCAGTACTTC. Translation: CASSSDSSYEQYF.

This clonotype was detected ten times or more. The chain uses TRBV27 and TRBJ1-1; 7 bases are shared with TRBD1. This CDR3 spans 13 amino acids. Looked up from germline, CDR1 is MNHEY and CDR2 is SMNVEV (reference sequence). Germline trimming cut 6 bases from V and 5 bases from J; bases unmatched to any gene: 6. In DNA, the CDR3 is TGTGCCAGCAGAGAGACAGGGAGGACTGAAGCTTTCTTT. Translation: CASRETGRTEAFF.

At least ten counts were recorded for this clonotype. The V and J genes are TRBV30 and TRBJ2-1; 13 bases are a match to TRBD2. The CDR3 consists of 15 residues. Trimming cost V 2 bases and J 5 bases; bases outside gene matches: 3. Germline V CDR1 and CDR2: GTSNPN, SVGIG (reference sequence). Here the CDR3 DNA reads TGTGCCTGGAGTTCGGGACTAGCGGGAAACAATGAGCAGTTCTTC. Amino acid sequence: CAWSSGLAGNNEQFF.